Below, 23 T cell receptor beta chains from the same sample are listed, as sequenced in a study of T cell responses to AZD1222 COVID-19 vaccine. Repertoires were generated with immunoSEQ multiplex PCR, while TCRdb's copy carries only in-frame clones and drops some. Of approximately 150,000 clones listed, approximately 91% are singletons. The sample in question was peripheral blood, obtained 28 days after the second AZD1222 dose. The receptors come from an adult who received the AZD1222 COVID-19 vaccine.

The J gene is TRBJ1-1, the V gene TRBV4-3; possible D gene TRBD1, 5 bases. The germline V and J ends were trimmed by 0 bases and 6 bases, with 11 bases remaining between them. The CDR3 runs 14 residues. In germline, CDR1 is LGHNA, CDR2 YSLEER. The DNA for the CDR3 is TGCGCCAGCAGCCAAGATTGGGACCTTCCTGAAGCTTTCTTT. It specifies CASSQDWDLPEAFF.

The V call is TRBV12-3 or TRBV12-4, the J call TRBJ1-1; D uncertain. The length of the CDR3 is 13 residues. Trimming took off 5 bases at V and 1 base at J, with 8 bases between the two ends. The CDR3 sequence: CASSIRSNTEAFF. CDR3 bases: TGTGCCAGCAGTATTAGATCGAACACTGAAGCTTTCTTT.

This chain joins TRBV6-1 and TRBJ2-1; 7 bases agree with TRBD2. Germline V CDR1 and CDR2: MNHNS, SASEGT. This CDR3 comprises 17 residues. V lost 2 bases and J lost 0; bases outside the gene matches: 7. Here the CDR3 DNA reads TGTGCCAGCAGTGAATTTTCAGCGGGGAGCTCCTACAATGAGCAGTTCTTC. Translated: CASSEFSAGSSYNEQFF.

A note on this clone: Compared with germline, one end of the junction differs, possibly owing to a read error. The CDR3: CASSQERSSSHEQYF. CDR3 nucleotides: TGCGCCAGCAGCCAAGAACGGTCTAGCTCCCACGAGCAGTACTTC. The chain recombines TRBV4-3 with TRBJ2-7; D is perhaps TRBD2 (5 bases). The CDR3 contains 15 residues. The V gene's germline CDR1 is LGHNA and CDR2 YSLEER.

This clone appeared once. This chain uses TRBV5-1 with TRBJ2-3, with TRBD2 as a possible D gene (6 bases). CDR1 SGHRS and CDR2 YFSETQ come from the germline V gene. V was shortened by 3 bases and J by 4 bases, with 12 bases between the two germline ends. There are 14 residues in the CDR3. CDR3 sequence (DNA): TGCGCCAGCAGCTCGGGGGTGACCGCAGATACGCAGTATTTT. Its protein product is CASSSGVTADTQYF. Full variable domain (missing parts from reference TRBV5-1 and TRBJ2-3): KAGVTQTPRYLIKTRGQQVTLSCSPISGHRSVSWYQQTPGQGLQFLFEYFSETQRNKGNFPGRFSGRQFSNSRSEMNVSTLELGDSALYLCASSSGVTADTQYFGPGTRLTVL.

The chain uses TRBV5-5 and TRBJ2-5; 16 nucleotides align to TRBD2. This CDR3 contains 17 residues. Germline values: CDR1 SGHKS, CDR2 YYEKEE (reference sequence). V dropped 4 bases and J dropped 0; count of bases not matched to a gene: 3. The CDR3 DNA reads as TGTGCCAGCAGCCAGGGACTAGCGGGGGGGTACCAAGAGACCCAGTACTTC. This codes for CASSQGLAGGYQETQYF.

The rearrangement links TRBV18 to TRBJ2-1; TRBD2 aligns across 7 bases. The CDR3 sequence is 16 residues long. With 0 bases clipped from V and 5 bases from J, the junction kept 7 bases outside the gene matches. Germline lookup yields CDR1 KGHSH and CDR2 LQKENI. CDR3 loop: CASSPPAAGRDNEQFF. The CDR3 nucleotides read TGTGCCAGCTCACCACCAGCAGCGGGGCGGGACAATGAGCAGTTCTTC.

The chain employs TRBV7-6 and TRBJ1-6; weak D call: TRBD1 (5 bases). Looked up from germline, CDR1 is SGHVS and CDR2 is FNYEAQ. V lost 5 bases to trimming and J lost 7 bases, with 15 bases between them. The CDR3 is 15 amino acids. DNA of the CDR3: TGTGCCAGCAGCCCAATTGGGGGGGGAAATTCACCCCTCCACTTT. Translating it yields CASSPIGGGNSPLHF.

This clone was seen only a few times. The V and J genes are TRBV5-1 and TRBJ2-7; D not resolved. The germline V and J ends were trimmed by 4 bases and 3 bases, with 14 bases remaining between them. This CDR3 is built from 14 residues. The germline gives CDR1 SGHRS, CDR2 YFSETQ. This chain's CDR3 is CASSDHWGYYEQYF. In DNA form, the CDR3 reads TGCGCCAGCAGCGATCACTGGGGTTACTACGAGCAGTACTTC.

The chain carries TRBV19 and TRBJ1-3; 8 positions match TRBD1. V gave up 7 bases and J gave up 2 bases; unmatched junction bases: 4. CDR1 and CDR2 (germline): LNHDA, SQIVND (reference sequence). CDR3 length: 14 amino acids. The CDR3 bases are TGTGCCAGTACCGCGACAGGGGCTGGAAACACCATATATTTT. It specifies CASTATGAGNTIYF.

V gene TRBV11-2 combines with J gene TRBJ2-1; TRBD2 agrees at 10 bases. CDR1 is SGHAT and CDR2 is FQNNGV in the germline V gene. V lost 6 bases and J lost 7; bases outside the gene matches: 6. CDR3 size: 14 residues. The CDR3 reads CASRAAGGLNEQFF. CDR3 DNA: TGTGCCAGCAGGGCAGCGGGAGGGCTTAATGAGCAGTTCTTC.

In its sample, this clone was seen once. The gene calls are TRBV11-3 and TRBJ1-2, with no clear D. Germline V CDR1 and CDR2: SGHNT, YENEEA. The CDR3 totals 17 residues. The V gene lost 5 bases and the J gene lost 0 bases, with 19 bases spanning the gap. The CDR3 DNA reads TGTGCCAGCAGCCGAGATTACAGCAAAAAAGCTAACTATGGCTACACCTTC. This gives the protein CASSRDYSKKANYGYTF. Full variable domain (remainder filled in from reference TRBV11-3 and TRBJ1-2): EAGVVQSPRYKIIEKKQPVAFWCNPISGHNTLYWYLQNLGQGPELLIRYENEEAVDDSQLPKDRFSAERLKGVDSTLKIQPAELGDSAVYLCASSRDYSKKANYGYTFGSGTRLTVV.

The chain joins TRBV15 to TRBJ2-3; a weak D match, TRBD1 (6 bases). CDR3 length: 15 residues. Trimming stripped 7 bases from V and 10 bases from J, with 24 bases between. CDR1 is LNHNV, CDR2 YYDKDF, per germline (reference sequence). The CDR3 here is CATTLGSGSHRAQYF. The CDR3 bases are TGTGCCACCACGCTGGGATCCGGCTCCCACAGGGCGCAGTATTTT.

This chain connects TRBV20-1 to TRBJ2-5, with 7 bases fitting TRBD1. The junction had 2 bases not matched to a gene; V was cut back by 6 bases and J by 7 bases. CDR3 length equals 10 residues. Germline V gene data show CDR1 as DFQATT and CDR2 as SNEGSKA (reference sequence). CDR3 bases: TGCAGTGCATGGACAGGGACCCAGTACTTC. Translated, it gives CSAWTGTQYF.

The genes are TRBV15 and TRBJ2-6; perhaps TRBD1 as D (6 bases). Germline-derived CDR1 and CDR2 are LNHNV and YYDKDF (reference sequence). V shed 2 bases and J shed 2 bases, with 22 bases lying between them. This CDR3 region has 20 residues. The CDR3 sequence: CATSRTRQVGVGAGANVLTF. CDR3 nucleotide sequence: TGTGCCACCAGCAGAACTCGACAGGTCGGGGTTGGAGCTGGGGCCAACGTCCTGACTTTC.

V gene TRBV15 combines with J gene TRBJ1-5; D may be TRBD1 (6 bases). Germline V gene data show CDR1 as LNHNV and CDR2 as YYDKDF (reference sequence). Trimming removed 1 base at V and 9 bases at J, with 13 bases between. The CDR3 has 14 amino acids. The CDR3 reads CATSRGTAGRPQHF. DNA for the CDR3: TGTGCCACCAGCAGAGGGACAGCCGGGAGGCCCCAGCATTTT.

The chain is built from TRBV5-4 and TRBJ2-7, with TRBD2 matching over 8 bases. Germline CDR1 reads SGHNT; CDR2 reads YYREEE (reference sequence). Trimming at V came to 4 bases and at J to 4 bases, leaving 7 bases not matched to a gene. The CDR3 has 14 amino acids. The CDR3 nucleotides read TGTGCCAGCAGCATAGGGACTAGAGAATACGAGCAGTACTTC. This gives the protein CASSIGTREYEQYF. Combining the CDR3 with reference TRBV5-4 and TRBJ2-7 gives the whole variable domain ETGVTQSPTHLIKTRGQQVTLRCSSQSGHNTVSWYQQALGQGPQFIFQYYREEENGRGNFPPRFSGLQFPNYSSELNVNALELDDSALYLCASSIGTREYEQYFGPGTRLTVT.

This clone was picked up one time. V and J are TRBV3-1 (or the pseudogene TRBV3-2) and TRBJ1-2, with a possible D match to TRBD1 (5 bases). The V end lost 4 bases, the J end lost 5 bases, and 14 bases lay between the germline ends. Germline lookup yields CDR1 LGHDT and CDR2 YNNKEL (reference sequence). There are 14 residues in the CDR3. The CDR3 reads CASSPTTAQYGYTF. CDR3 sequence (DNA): TGTGCCAGCAGCCCAACGACAGCTCAGTATGGCTACACCTTC.

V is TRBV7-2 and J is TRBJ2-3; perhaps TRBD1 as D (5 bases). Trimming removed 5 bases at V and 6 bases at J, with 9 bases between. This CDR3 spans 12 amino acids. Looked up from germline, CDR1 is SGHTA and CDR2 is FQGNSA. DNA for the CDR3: TGTGCCAGCAGCACAGGTTTCGATACGCAGTATTTT. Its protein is CASSTGFDTQYF.

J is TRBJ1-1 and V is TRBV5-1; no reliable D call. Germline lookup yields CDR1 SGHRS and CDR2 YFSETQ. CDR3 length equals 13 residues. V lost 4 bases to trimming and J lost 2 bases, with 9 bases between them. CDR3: CASSAQSNTEAFF. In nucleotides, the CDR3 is TGCGCCAGCAGCGCCCAAAGCAACACTGAAGCTTTCTTT. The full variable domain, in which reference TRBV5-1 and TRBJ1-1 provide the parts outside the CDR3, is KAGVTQTPRYLIKTRGQQVTLSCSPISGHRSVSWYQQTPGQGLQFLFEYFSETQRNKGNFPGRFSGRQFSNSRSEMNVSTLELGDSALYLCASSAQSNTEAFFGQGTRLTVV.

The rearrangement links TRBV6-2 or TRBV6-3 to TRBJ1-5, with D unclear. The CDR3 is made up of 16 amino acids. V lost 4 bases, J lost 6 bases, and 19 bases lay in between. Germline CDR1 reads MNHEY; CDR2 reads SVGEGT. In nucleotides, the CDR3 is TGTGCCAGCAGTTCCACGGACCGGCGGTCTCCTCAGCCCCAGCATTTT. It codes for CASSSTDRRSPQPQHF.

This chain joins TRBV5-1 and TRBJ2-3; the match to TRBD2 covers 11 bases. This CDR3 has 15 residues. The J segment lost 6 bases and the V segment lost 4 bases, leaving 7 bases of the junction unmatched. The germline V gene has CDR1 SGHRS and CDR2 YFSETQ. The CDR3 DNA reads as TGCGCCAGCAGCGCGACTAGCGGGGACGAGGATACGCAGTATTTT. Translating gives CASSATSGDEDTQYF.

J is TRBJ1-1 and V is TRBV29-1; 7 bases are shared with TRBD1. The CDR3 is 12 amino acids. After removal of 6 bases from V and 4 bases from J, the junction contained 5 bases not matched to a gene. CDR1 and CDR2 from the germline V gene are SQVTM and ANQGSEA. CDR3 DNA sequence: TGCAGCGTCCAGGGGGGGACCACTGAAGCTTTCTTT. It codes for CSVQGGTTEAFF. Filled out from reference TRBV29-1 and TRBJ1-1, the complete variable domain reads SAVISQKPSRDICQRGTSLTIQCQVDSQVTMMFWYRQQPGQSLTLIATANQGSEATYESGFVIDKFPISRPNLTFSTLTVSNMSPEDSSIYLCSVQGGTTEAFFGQGTRLTVV.